Listed below are T cell receptor beta chains from one sample, sequenced in a study of cytomegalovirus exposure and HLA in healthy donors. TCRdb's copy holds only in-frame clones and misses some; the assay was immunoSEQ multiplex PCR. The sample includes fewer than 130,000 clones, approximately 79% of them seen just once. The sequenced material came from PBMCs. These receptors came from a man aged 25 to 40 in good health and CMV-seropositive. The CDR3 runs from the conserved cysteine through the conserved F or W. D genes are given only for firm matches. Size tells how often a clone was seen (once, few, many) or the class of an expanded clone, and some rows leave it out.

d_call	v_call	cdr3_length	clone_size	j_call	cdr3_aa	cdr3_nt
-	TRBV9	16	-	TRBJ1-4	CASSGPPETRNEKLFF	TGTGCCAGCAGCGGACCTCCGGAGACCCGTAATGAAAAACTGTTTTTT
-	TRBV20-1	11	-	TRBJ1-2	CSPKLEVGYTF	TGCAGCCCTAAGTTGGAGGTTGGCTACACCTTC
-	TRBV7-9	13	-	TRBJ2-5	CASRHGGPETQYF	TGTGCCAGCAGGCACGGGGGGCCTGAGACCCAGTACTTC
TRBD1	TRBV25-1	16	few	TRBJ1-4	CASSQSGQGVREKLFF	TGTGCCAGCAGTCAAAGCGGACAGGGAGTAAGGGAAAAACTGTTTTTT
-	TRBV28	14	-	TRBJ1-2	CATSRGAFRGGYTF	TGTGCCACCAGCCGGGGGGCCTTCCGAGGGGGCTACACCTTC
-	TRBV30	12	-	TRBJ2-7	CAWSARGYEQYF	TGTGCCTGGAGTGCCAGGGGCTACGAGCAGTACTTC
TRBD2	TRBV7-3	14	-	TRBJ2-1	CASSFLADYNEQFF	TGTGCCAGCAGCTTCCTAGCGGATTACAATGAGCAGTTCTTC
-	TRBV18	15	-	TRBJ1-6	CASSPLQDGNSPLHF	TGTGCCAGCTCACCGCTACAGGACGGGAATTCACCCCTCCACTTT
TRBD1	TRBV19	17	-	TRBJ1-2	CASSSSGRRGQDYGYTF	TGTGCCAGTAGTTCCTCCGGGCGCCGGGGACAGGACTATGGCTACACCTTC
-	TRBV27	13	-	TRBJ2-2	CASSPPFSGELFF	TGTGCCAGCAGTCCCCCGTTCTCCGGGGAGCTGTTTTTT
-	TRBV6-5	12	few	TRBJ1-1	CASATGNTEAFF	TGTGCCAGCGCGACAGGTAACACTGAAGCTTTCTTT
TRBD1	TRBV10-3	14	-	TRBJ2-7	CAIRLTGSLDEQYF	TGTGCCATCAGGCTGACAGGGAGCTTGGACGAGCAGTACTTC
-	TRBV7-8	16	-	TRBJ1-1	CASSLGRGNMNTEAFF	TGTGCCAGCAGCTTAGGAAGAGGGAATATGAACACTGAAGCTTTCTTT
TRBD2	TRBV7-6	14	-	TRBJ2-5	CASSLVGSGGAEYF	TGTGCCAGCAGCTTAGTTGGTAGCGGGGGGGCCGAATACTTC
TRBD1	TRBV4-1	16	-	TRBJ2-3	CASSPTGTGGTDTQYF	TGCGCCAGCAGCCCCACCGGGACAGGGGGAACAGATACGCAGTATTTT
TRBD1	TRBV29-1	13	once	TRBJ1-2	CSGKDRDGYGYTF	TGCAGCGGGAAAGACAGGGACGGCTATGGCTACACCTTC
-	TRBV11-2	15	-	TRBJ2-7	CASSLESPTTIEQYF	TGTGCCAGCAGCTTAGAATCTCCCACCACAATCGAGCAGTACTTC
TRBD1	TRBV5-4	16	-	TRBJ2-3	CASSWGTGGNADTQYF	TGTGCCAGCAGCTGGGGGACAGGGGGCAACGCAGATACGCAGTATTTT
-	TRBV6-5	13	-	TRBJ2-4	CASSYGTGNIQYF	TGTGCCAGCAGTTACGGCACCGGGAACATTCAGTACTTC
-	TRBV19	15	-	TRBJ1-5	CASSWTETSNQPQHF	TGTGCCAGTAGTTGGACAGAAACTAGCAATCAGCCCCAGCATTTT
TRBD1	TRBV7-8	15	-	TRBJ2-7	CASSSDRQGWNEQYF	TGTGCCAGCAGCTCAGACCGACAGGGGTGGAACGAGCAGTACTTC
-	TRBV19	17	once	TRBJ2-7	CASAGYIRDGPSYEQYF	TGTGCCAGTGCGGGATATATCAGGGACGGACCGTCCTACGAGCAGTACTTC
TRBD2	TRBV27	14	-	TRBJ2-3	CASSSGLAPDTQYF	TGTGCCAGCAGTTCCGGACTAGCCCCAGATACGCAGTATTTT
-	TRBV5-1	13	-	TRBJ1-1	CASSSDSTSSAFF	TGCGCCAGCAGCTCGGACAGCACCTCCTCAGCTTTCTTT
TRBD1	TRBV27	14	-	TRBJ1-4	CASSLKRGHEKLFF	TGTGCCAGCAGTTTAAAGAGGGGGCATGAAAAACTGTTTTTT
-	TRBV27	14	-	TRBJ1-1	CASSLEGFDTEAFF	TGTGCCAGCAGTTTAGAGGGTTTCGACACTGAAGCTTTCTTT
-	TRBV6-1	14	-	TRBJ1-4	CASRRTPTNEKLFF	TGTGCCAGCAGGAGGACACCAACTAATGAAAAACTGTTTTTT
-	TRBV5-1	16	-	TRBJ1-3	CASSSRVGFSGNTIYF	TGCGCCAGCAGCTCGAGGGTGGGGTTCTCTGGAAACACCATATATTTT
-	TRBV5-1	16	-	TRBJ2-5	CASSLDGSVYQETQYF	TGCGCCAGCAGCTTGGATGGTAGCGTATACCAAGAGACCCAGTACTTC
TRBD1	TRBV2	13	-	TRBJ2-7	CASSEGQPYEQYF	TGTGCCAGCAGTGAGGGACAGCCCTACGAGCAGTACTTC
-	TRBV18	15	-	TRBJ1-1	CASSPRQVVYSEAFF	TGTGCCAGCTCACCTAGACAGGTAGTATACTCTGAAGCTTTCTTT
-	TRBV19	15	-	TRBJ1-5	CASSGRWGGGQPQHF	TGTGCCAGTAGTGGACGATGGGGGGGAGGTCAGCCCCAGCATTTT
-	TRBV15	13	-	TRBJ2-4	CATSRRGGNIQYF	TGTGCCACCAGTAGGAGGGGGGGTAACATTCAGTACTTC
-	TRBV7-2	13	-	TRBJ1-3	CASSSRGGNTIYF	TGTGCCAGCAGCTCTAGGGGGGGAAACACCATATATTTT
TRBD1	TRBV4-3	15	-	TRBJ1-2	CASSQGQAANYGYTF	TGCGCCAGCAGCCAGGGACAGGCAGCTAACTATGGCTACACCTTC
-	TRBV25-1	15	-	TRBJ1-5	CASSESGYSNQPQHF	TGTGCCAGCAGTGAATCAGGATATAGCAATCAGCCCCAGCATTTT
-	TRBV4-3	14	few	TRBJ1-4	CASSPSPASEKLFF	TGCGCCAGCAGCCCCAGCCCTGCTAGTGAAAAACTGTTTTTT
TRBD1	TRBV9	18	-	TRBJ1-3	CASSPPGTGPSSGNTIYF	TGTGCCAGCAGCCCACCAGGGACAGGCCCTAGCTCTGGAAACACCATATATTTT
TRBD2	TRBV4-2	18	-	TRBJ2-5	CASSQDRLAGGRGETQYF	TGTGCCAGCAGCCAAGATCGGCTAGCGGGGGGGAGGGGGGAGACCCAGTACTTC
TRBD1	TRBV14	15	few	TRBJ1-4	CASSPGTATNEKLFF	TGTGCCAGCAGCCCCGGGACAGCAACTAATGAAAAACTGTTTTTT
TRBD2	TRBV9	14	-	TRBJ2-2	CASSVLAGTGELFF	TGTGCCAGCAGCGTACTAGCGGGTACCGGGGAGCTGTTTTTT
-	TRBV7-6	18	few	TRBJ1-4	CASSLEGRGSSTNEKLFF	TGTGCCAGCAGCTTAGAGGGTCGGGGGTCGTCAACTAATGAAAAACTGTTTTTT
TRBD1	TRBV27	17	-	TRBJ1-2	CASSFVFSTGQGYGYTF	TGTGCCAGCAGTTTCGTGTTTAGTACGGGACAGGGGTATGGCTACACCTTC
-	TRBV9	14	-	TRBJ1-4	CASSVGATNEKLFF	TGTGCCAGCAGCGTAGGCGCAACTAATGAAAAACTGTTTTTT
-	TRBV5-5	11	-	TRBJ2-3	CASSLQDTQYF	TGTGCCAGCAGCTTACAGGATACGCAGTATTTT
-	TRBV29-1	14	-	TRBJ1-2	CSGALIRSNYGYTF	TGCAGCGGGGCCCTAATAAGGTCTAACTATGGCTACACCTTC
-	TRBV19	14	-	TRBJ1-6	CASSMGGGNSPLHF	TGTGCCAGTAGTATGGGGGGGGGAAATTCACCCCTCCACTTT
-	TRBV2	15	-	TRBJ2-5	CASKKDRRDQETQYF	TGTGCCAGCAAGAAGGACAGGAGGGACCAAGAGACCCAGTACTTC
-	TRBV27	14	once	TRBJ1-5	CASSLGVGGQPQHF	TGTGCCAGCAGTTTAGGGGTGGGCGGGCAGCCCCAACATTTT
-	TRBV6-1	14	many	TRBJ2-2	CASSERANTGELFF	TGTGCCAGCAGTGAACGCGCGAACACCGGGGAGCTGTTTTTT
-	TRBV10-2	13	once	TRBJ2-5	CASTVRPEETQYF	TGCGCCAGTACTGTGAGGCCGGAGGAGACCCAGTACTTC